Each of the 16 T cell receptor beta chains below was sequenced from the same sample in a study of response to subunit inactivated influenza vaccine. MiXCR, run by TCRdb on the RT-PCR reads, gives a single entry per CDR3 protein. The sample has about 170,000 distinct CDR3 sequences, 9.5% to 12% seen once. Source: CD8+ T cells sorted from PBMCs, taken less than 25 months after vaccination. Receptor source: a man between 50 and 75 years old who received an inactivated influenza vaccine.

A few counts support this clonotype. V and J are TRBV20-1 and TRBJ1-6; 8 nucleotides match TRBD1. Germline V lookup: CDR1 DFQATT, CDR2 SNEGSKA (reference sequence). The CDR3 runs to 17 residues. J was trimmed by 2 bases and V by 3 bases; bases with no gene match: 9. As DNA, the CDR3 is TGCAGTGCTAGCTACAGGGGGGCACTACCCTATAATTCACCCCTCCACTTT. It is translated as CSASYRGALPYNSPLHF.

This clonotype was counted only a few times. The gene calls are TRBV15 and TRBJ2-5; TRBD1 matches 7 bases. J was trimmed by 4 bases and V by 0 bases; bases with no gene match: 2. The CDR3 sequence is 14 residues long. Germline CDR1 LNHNV, CDR2 YYDKDF (reference sequence). For the CDR3, the DNA is TGTGCCACCAGCAGAGATTACAGGGGAGAGACCCAGTACTTC. Encoded protein: CATSRDYRGETQYF.

V is TRBV5-6 and J is TRBJ1-5; D uncertain. Trimming shortened V by 4 bases and J by 1 base, and 6 bases separated the two germline ends. Looked up from germline, CDR1 is SGHDT and CDR2 is YYEEEE. The CDR3 has 13 amino acids. The DNA of the CDR3 is TGTGCCAGCAGCATAGGAAGCAATCAGCCCCAGCATTTT. Residues: CASSIGSNQPQHF.

The chain carries TRBV7-9 and TRBJ2-5, with TRBD2 identical over 8 bases. CDR3 length: 16 amino acids. The V gene end was trimmed by 4 bases and the J gene end by 5 bases; junction bases not matched to a gene: 12. Germline assignment: CDR1 SEHNR and CDR2 FQNEAQ (reference sequence). This chain's CDR3 is CASSSGLASLGETQYF. DNA of the CDR3: TGTGCCAGCAGCTCTGGACTAGCCAGCCTCGGGGAGACCCAGTACTTC.

V gene TRBV9 combines with J gene TRBJ2-1, with D possibly called TRBD1 or TRBD2 (5 bases each). CDR3 length: 14 amino acids. Germline-derived CDR1 and CDR2 are SGDLS and YYNGEE. The ends were cut back, 3 bases at V and 5 bases at J, with 12 bases in the middle. CDR3 in amino acids: CASSAGTADNEQFF. The DNA of the CDR3 is TGTGCCAGCAGCGCCGGGACCGCAGACAATGAGCAGTTCTTC.

The gene calls are TRBV7-9 and TRBJ1-2; D unresolved. The ends were cut back, 4 bases at V and 4 bases at J, with 7 bases in the middle. The CDR3 is made up of 12 amino acids. Germline CDR1 reads SEHNR; CDR2 reads FQNEAQ (reference sequence). CDR3 DNA: TGTGCCAGCAGCTCCTCAATCTATGGCTACACCTTC. Translating it yields CASSSSIYGYTF.

There are a few counts of this clonotype. This chain joins TRBV12-3 or TRBV12-4 and TRBJ2-1; perhaps TRBD2 as D (6 bases). The V end was cut by 1 base, the J end by 0 bases, with 13 bases between. CDR3 length: 17 amino acids. The CDR3 here is CASSLDGRGSSYNEQFF. DNA for the CDR3: TGTGCCAGCAGTTTAGATGGGCGGGGTAGCTCCTACAATGAGCAGTTCTTC.

The chain combines TRBV2 with TRBJ2-3; 8 bases agree with TRBD2. CDR1 and CDR2 (germline): SNHLY, FYNNEI. The V segment lost 3 bases and the J segment 5 bases; nucleotides outside the gene matches: 7. This CDR3 is 15 amino acids long. DNA for the CDR3: TGTGCCAGCAGTGACTACGGGAGGGCCCTAGATACGCAGTATTTT. Protein product: CASSDYGRALDTQYF.

The V and J genes are TRBV4-2 and TRBJ2-7, with 10 bases aligning to TRBD2. Trimming at V came to 5 bases and at J to 7 bases, leaving 17 bases not matched to a gene. The germline V gene encodes CDR1 LGHNA and CDR2 YNFKEQ. The CDR3 consists of 17 residues. The CDR3 bases are TGTGCCAGCAGCTTCGACCCGAGCGGGAGGGCTGAGGGAGAGCAGTACTTC. It yields the protein CASSFDPSGRAEGEQYF.

The chain combines TRBV6-4 with TRBJ2-3; 7 bases line up with TRBD1. The CDR3 is 16 amino acids. The germline V gene has CDR1 MRHNA and CDR2 SNTAGT. With V trimmed by 3 bases and J by 2 bases, 8 bases remained unmatched. DNA for the CDR3: TGTGCCAGCAGTGAGTACGGGACAGCCATCACAGATACGCAGTATTTT. Residues: CASSEYGTAITDTQYF.

There are many counts of this clonotype. The rearrangement uses TRBV7-3 and TRBJ2-3, with D unclear. The CDR3 totals 14 residues. Trimming removed 1 base from V and 2 bases from J, with 7 bases in between. Germline CDR1 and CDR2: SGHTA and FQGTGA. CDR3 nucleotide sequence: TGTGCCAGCAGCTTAATGGGCCCCACAGATACGCAGTATTTT. Residues: CASSLMGPTDTQYF.

This clonotype has a count of ten or more. V is TRBV7-2 and J is TRBJ2-7, with 7 bases that match TRBD1. Germline V CDR1 and CDR2: SGHTA, FQGNSA. Trimming cost V 10 bases and J 2 bases; bases outside gene matches: 8. The CDR3 is made up of 13 amino acids. CDR3 nucleotide sequence: TGTGCCACCTCGTGGCAGGGGGCCTACGAGCAGTACTTC. The encoded protein is CATSWQGAYEQYF.

This clonotype has only a few counts. The chain uses TRBV6-2 or TRBV6-3 and TRBJ2-7, with 8 bases identical to TRBD2. This CDR3 region has 14 residues. The junction had 5 bases not matched to a gene; V was cut back by 5 bases and J by 2 bases. The germline V gene has CDR1 MNHEY and CDR2 SVGEGT. The DNA of the CDR3 is TGTGCCAGCAGTGTGGCGGGAGGCGCCTACGAGCAGTACTTC. Translating gives CASSVAGGAYEQYF.

The V call is TRBV13, the J call TRBJ2-7, with D maybe TRBD1 (5 bases). Trimming stripped 5 bases from V and 5 bases from J, with 16 bases between. CDR3 length: 14 residues. Germline CDR1 PRHDT, CDR2 FYEKMQ (reference sequence). The CDR3 coding sequence is TGTGCCAGCAGCCTCTGGGAAGGGGTCCACGAGCAGTACTTC. It codes for CASSLWEGVHEQYF.

This clonotype was seen more than once but under ten times. The chain links TRBV2 to TRBJ2-7; 7 positions match TRBD1. V shed 3 bases, J shed 2 bases, and the junction held 7 bases outside the gene matches. This CDR3 is 15 amino acids long. Germline assignment: CDR1 SNHLY and CDR2 FYNNEI. This CDR3 reads CASSESTGATYEQYF. CDR3 sequence (DNA): TGTGCCAGCAGTGAGTCTACAGGGGCGACCTACGAGCAGTACTTC. Using reference TRBV2 and TRBJ2-7 for the parts outside the CDR3, the full variable domain is EPEVTQTPSHQVTQMGQEVILRCVPISNHLYFYWYRQILGQKVEFLVSFYNNEISEKSEIFDDQFSVERPDGSNFTLKIRSTKLEDSAMYFCASSESTGATYEQYFGPGTRLTVT.

This clonotype came up a few times. The chain recombines TRBV3-1 with TRBJ1-2; D is uncertain. Trimming cost V 1 base and J 8 bases, with 14 bases left between them. This CDR3 region has 14 residues. Germline V gene lookup returns CDR1 LGHDT and CDR2 YNNKEL (reference sequence). In nucleotides, the CDR3 is TGTGCCAGCAGCCAAGGGGTTGGAGGGTACGGCTACACCTTC. It codes for CASSQGVGGYGYTF.